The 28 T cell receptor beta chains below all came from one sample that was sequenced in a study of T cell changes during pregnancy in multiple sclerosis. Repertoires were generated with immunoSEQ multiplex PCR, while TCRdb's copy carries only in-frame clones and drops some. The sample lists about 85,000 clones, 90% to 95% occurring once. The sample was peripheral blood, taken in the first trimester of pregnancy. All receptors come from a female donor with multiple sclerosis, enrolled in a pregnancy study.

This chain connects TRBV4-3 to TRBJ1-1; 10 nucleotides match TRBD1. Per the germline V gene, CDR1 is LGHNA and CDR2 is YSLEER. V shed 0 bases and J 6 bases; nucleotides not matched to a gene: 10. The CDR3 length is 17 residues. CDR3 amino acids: CASSQDTGTGEWSEAFF. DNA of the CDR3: TGCGCCAGCAGCCAAGATACCGGGACAGGGGAGTGGTCTGAAGCTTTCTTT.

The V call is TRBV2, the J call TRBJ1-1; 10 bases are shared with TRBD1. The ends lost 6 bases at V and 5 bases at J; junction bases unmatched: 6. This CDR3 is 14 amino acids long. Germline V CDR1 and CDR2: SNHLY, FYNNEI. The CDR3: CASRDRGSGTEAFF. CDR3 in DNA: TGTGCCAGCAGGGACAGGGGGTCGGGAACTGAAGCTTTCTTT.

The CDR3 DNA follows: TGTGCCAGCAGTTACTCCCCAGGGGCTAACTATGGCTACACCTTC. This encodes CASSYSPGANYGYTF. The chain has TRBV6-5 and TRBJ1-2; tentative D call: TRBD1 (6 bases). V was trimmed by 0 bases and J by 0 bases, leaving 8 bases between them. The CDR3 spans 15 residues. Germline values: CDR1 MNHEY, CDR2 SVGAGI.

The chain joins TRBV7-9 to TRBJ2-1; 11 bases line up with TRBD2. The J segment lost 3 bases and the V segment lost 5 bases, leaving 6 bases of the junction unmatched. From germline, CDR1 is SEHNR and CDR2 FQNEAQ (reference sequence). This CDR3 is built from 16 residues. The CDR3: CASSPLTSGIYNEQFF. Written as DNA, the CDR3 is TGTGCCAGCAGCCCCTTGACTAGCGGGATCTACAATGAGCAGTTCTTC.

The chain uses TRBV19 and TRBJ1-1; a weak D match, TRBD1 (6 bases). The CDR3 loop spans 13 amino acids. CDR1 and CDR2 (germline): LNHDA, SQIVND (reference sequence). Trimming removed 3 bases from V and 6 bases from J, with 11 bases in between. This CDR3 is CASSIGRGPEAFF. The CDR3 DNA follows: TGTGCCAGTAGTATCGGCAGGGGACCTGAAGCTTTCTTT.

The CDR3 sequence: CSVRTYREGAYEQYF. The CDR3 DNA follows: TGCAGCGTCCGGACTTACAGGGAAGGGGCCTACGAGCAGTACTTC. The chain employs TRBV29-1 and TRBJ2-7; D is possibly TRBD1 (6 bases). This CDR3 contains 15 residues. With 6 bases removed from V and 2 bases from J, the gap between germline ends came to 20 bases. Germline V lookup: CDR1 SQVTM, CDR2 ANQGSEA.

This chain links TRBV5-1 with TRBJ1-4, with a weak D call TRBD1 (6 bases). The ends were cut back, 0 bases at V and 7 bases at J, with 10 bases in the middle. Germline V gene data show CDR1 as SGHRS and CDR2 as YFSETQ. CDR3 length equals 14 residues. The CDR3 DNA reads TGCGCCAGCAGCTTGGGTACAGGGTTTGAAAAACTGTTTTTT. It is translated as CASSLGTGFEKLFF.

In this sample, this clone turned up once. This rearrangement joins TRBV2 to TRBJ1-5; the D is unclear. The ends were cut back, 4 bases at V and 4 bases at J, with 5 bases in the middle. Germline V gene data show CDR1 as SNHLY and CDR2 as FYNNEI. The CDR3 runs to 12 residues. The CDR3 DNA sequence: TGTGCCAGCAGTGTCCCAAATCAGCCCCAGCATTTT. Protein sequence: CASSVPNQPQHF. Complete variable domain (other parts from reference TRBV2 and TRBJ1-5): EPEVTQTPSHQVTQMGQEVILRCVPISNHLYFYWYRQILGQKVEFLVSFYNNEISEKSEIFDDQFSVERPDGSNFTLKIRSTKLEDSAMYFCASSVPNQPQHFGDGTRLSIL.

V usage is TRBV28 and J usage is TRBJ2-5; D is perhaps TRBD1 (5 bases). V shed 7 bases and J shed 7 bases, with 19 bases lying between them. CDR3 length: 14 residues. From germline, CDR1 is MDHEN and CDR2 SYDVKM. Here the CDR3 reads CASTLVGRFGTQYF. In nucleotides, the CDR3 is TGTGCCAGCACCCTGGTGGGGCGGTTCGGGACCCAGTACTTC.

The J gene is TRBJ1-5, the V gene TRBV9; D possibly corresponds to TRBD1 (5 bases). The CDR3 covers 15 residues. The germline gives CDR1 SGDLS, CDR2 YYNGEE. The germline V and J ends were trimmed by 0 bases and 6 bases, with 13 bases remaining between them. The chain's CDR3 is CASSVEGSGGQPQHF. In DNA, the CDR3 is TGTGCCAGCAGCGTAGAGGGGTCGGGTGGTCAGCCCCAGCATTTT.

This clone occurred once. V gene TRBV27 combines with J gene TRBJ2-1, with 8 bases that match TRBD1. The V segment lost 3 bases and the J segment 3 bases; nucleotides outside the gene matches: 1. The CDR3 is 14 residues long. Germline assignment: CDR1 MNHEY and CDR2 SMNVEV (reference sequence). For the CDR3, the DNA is TGTGCCAGCAGTTTTGACAGGGGCTACAATGAGCAGTTCTTC. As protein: CASSFDRGYNEQFF.

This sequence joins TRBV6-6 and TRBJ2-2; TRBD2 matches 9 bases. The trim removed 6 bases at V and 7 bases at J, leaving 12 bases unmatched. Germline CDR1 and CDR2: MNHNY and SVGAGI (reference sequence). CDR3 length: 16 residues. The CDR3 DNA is TGTGCCAGCAGCTCCCGGCCTAGCGGGATGGGCGGGGAGCTGTTTTTT. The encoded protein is CASSSRPSGMGGELFF.

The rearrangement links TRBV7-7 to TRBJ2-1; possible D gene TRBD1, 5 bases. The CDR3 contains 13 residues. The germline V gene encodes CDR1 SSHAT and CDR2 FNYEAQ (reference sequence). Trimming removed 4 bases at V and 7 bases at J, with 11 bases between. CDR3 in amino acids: CASSSGFWNEQFF. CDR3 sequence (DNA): TGTGCCAGCAGCTCAGGGTTTTGGAATGAGCAGTTCTTC.

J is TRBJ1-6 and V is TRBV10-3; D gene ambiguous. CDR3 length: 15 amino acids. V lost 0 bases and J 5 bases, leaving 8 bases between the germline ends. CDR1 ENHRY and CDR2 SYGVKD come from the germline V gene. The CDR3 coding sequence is TGTGCCATCAGTGAGTCAGGAGGGAATAATTCACCCCTCCACTTT. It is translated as CAISESGGNNSPLHF.

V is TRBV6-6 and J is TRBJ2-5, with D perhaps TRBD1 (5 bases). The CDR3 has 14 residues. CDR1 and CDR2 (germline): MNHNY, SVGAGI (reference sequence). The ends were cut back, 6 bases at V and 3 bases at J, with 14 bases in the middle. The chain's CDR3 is CASSRRTREETQYF. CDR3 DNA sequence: TGTGCCAGCAGCCGACGGACCAGGGAAGAGACCCAGTACTTC.

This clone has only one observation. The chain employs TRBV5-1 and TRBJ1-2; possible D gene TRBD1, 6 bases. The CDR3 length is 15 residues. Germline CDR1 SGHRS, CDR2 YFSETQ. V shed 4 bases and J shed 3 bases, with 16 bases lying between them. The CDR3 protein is CASSQTQGRDYGYTF. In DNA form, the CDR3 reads TGCGCCAGCAGCCAAACACAGGGTAGGGACTATGGCTACACCTTC.

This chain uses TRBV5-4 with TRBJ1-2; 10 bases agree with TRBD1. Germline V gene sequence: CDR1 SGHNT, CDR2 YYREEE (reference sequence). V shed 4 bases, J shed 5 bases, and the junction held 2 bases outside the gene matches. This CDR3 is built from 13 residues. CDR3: CASSPDRGYGYTF. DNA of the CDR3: TGTGCCAGCAGCCCGGACAGGGGGTATGGCTACACCTTC.

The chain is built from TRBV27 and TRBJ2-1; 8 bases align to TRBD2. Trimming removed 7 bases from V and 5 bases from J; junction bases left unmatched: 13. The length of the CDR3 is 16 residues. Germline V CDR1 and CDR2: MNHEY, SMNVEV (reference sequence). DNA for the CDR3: TGTGCCAGCAAGTTCTCTGGCGGGAGGTCACACAATGAGCAGTTCTTC. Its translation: CASKFSGGRSHNEQFF.

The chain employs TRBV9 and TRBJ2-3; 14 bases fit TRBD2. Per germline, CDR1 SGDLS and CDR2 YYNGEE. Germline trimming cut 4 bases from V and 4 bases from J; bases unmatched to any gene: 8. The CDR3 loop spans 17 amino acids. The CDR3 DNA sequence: TGTGCCAGCAGCCCTCGGACTAGCGGGAGGCTGGCAGATACGCAGTATTTT. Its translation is CASSPRTSGRLADTQYF.

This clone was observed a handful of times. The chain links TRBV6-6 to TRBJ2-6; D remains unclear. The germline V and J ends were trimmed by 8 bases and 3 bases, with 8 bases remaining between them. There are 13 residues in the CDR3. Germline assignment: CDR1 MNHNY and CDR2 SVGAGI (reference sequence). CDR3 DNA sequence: TGTGCCAGCTTTACCGGTGGGGCCAACGTCCTGACTTTC. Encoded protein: CASFTGGANVLTF.

Here the CDR3 reads CASSLPGQKDNQPQHF. As DNA, the CDR3 is TGTGCCAGCAGCTTACCGGGACAGAAAGACAATCAGCCCCAGCATTTT. The chain employs TRBV7-2 and TRBJ1-5; TRBD1 matches 7 bases. The J segment lost 3 bases and the V segment lost 2 bases, leaving 7 bases of the junction unmatched. The CDR3 spans 16 residues. From germline, CDR1 is SGHTA and CDR2 FQGNSA.

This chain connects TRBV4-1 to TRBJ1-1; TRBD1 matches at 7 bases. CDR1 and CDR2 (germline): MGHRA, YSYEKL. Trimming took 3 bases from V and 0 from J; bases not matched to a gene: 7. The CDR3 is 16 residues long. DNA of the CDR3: TGCGCCAGCAGCCAGTCAGGGGGATTAATGAACACTGAAGCTTTCTTT. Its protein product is CASSQSGGLMNTEAFF.

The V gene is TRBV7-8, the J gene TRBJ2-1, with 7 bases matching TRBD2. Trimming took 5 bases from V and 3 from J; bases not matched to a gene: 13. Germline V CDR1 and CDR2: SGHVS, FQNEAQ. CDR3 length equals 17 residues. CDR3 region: CASSPAGVAGLYNEQFF. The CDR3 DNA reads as TGTGCCAGCAGCCCGGCGGGGGTAGCGGGCCTCTACAATGAGCAGTTCTTC.

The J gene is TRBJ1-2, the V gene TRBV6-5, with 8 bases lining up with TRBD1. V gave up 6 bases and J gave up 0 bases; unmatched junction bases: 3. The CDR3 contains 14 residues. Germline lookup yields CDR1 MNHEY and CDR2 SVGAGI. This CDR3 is CASRGTGANYGYTF. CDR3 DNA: TGTGCCAGCAGAGGGACAGGAGCTAACTATGGCTACACCTTC.

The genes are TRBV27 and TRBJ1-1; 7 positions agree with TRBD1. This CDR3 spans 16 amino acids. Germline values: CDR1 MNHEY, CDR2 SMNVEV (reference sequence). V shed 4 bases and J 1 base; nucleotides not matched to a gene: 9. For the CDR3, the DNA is TGTGCCAGCAGTTACAGGGGACGATTTAAGAACACTGAAGCTTTCTTT. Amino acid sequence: CASSYRGRFKNTEAFF.

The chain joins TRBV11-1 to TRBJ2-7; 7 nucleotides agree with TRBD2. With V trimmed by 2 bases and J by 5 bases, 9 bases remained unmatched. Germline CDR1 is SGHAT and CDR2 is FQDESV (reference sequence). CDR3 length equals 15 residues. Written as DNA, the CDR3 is TGTGCCAGCAGCTTACGGTCCCCCGGGGGGAACGAGCAGTACTTC. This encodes CASSLRSPGGNEQYF.

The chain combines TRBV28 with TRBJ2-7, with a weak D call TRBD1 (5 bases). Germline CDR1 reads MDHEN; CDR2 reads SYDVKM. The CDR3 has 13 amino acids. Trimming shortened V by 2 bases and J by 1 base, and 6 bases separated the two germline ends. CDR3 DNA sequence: TGTGCCAGCAGTTTAAGACAGTCCTACGAGCAGTACTTC. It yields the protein CASSLRQSYEQYF. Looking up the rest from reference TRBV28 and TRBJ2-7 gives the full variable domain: DVKVTQSSRYLVKRTGEKVFLECVQDMDHENMFWYRQDPGLGLRLIYFSYDVKMKEKGDIPEGYSVSREKKERFSLILESASTNQTSMYLCASSLRQSYEQYFGPGTRLTVT.

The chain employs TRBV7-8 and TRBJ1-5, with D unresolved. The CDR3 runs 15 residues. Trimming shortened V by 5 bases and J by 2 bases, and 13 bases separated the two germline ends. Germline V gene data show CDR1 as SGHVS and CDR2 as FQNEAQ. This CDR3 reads CASSAVRSRNQPQHF. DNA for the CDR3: TGTGCCAGCAGCGCTGTGCGGTCTCGCAATCAGCCCCAGCATTTT.